Listed below are T cell receptor beta chains from one sample, sequenced in a study of T cell repertoires in cytomegalovirus infection. Their specific antigens are unknown. TCRdb processed the reads anew with MiXCR; each CDR3 protein has one entry. The table records about 830,000 distinct CDR3 sequences, about 31% of them present only once. Sequences were derived from cultured CD8+ T cells from PBMCs, sampled from culture after CMV antigen stimulation. The receptors stem from a human donor in good health (CMV status not recorded). Some clones in this sample may be carry-over from other donors' samples. Both conserved end residues are part of each CDR3. The order of the fields is J gene, D gene, clone size, V gene, CDR3 DNA, CDR3 protein. A D gene is named only where the DNA matches it firmly. The listing skips clone size in some rows; elsewhere it reads once, few, many or a size class.

j_gene: TRBJ2-7; d_gene: TRBD2; abundance: .; v_gene: TRBV5-1; CDR3nt: TGCGCCAGCAGCTTGCTGGGGACTAGCGGGCTGGAACCCTTCTCCTACGAGCAGTACTTC; CDR3aa: CASSLLGTSGLEPFSYEQYF
j_gene: TRBJ2-7; d_gene: .; abundance: .; v_gene: TRBV10-1; CDR3nt: TGCGCCAGCAGTGAAAGGGGGGACGAGCAGTACTTC; CDR3aa: CASSERGDEQYF
j_gene: TRBJ2-2; d_gene: .; abundance: .; v_gene: TRBV24-1; CDR3nt: TGTACCACCAGTGATTTGGTCGGGACAAAGAACACCGGGGAGCTGTTTTTT; CDR3aa: CTTSDLVGTKNTGELFF
j_gene: TRBJ2-7; d_gene: .; abundance: few; v_gene: TRBV7-6; CDR3nt: TGTGCCAGCAGCTTAGTTTTAGGTCACGAGCAGTACTTC; CDR3aa: CASSLVLGHEQYF
j_gene: TRBJ1-2; d_gene: TRBD1; abundance: .; v_gene: TRBV19; CDR3nt: TGTGCCAGTAGCCCAAAGGACAGGATCTATGGCTACACCTTC; CDR3aa: CASSPKDRIYGYTF
j_gene: TRBJ1-2; d_gene: .; abundance: .; v_gene: TRBV7-2; CDR3nt: TGTGCCAGCAGCTTAGTGGGATGGGGCGACACCTTC; CDR3aa: CASSLVGWGDTF
j_gene: TRBJ2-1; d_gene: .; abundance: .; v_gene: TRBV7-8; CDR3nt: TGTGCCAGGAGCCTAAACAATGAGCAGTTCTTC; CDR3aa: CARSLNNEQFF
j_gene: TRBJ2-2; d_gene: .; abundance: few; v_gene: TRBV12-3/TRBV12-4; CDR3nt: TGTGCCAGCATCACTCTTGAGGGAGCGGGCTTTGGCGGGGAGCTGTTTTTT; CDR3aa: CASITLEGAGFGGELFF
j_gene: TRBJ2-2; d_gene: .; abundance: many; v_gene: TRBV6-1; CDR3nt: TGTGCCAGCAGTTTCCGGGGGGCCCGGCCCGGGGAGCTGTTTTTT; CDR3aa: CASSFRGARPGELFF
j_gene: TRBJ2-1; d_gene: .; abundance: many; v_gene: TRBV28; CDR3nt: TGTGCCAGCAGTTCAGGACAGACTTCCTACAATGAGCAGTTCTTC; CDR3aa: CASSSGQTSYNEQFF
j_gene: TRBJ1-2; d_gene: .; abundance: .; v_gene: TRBV6-1; CDR3nt: TGTGCCAGCAGTGAGGGGCAACTAAGTAGCTATGGCTACACCTTC; CDR3aa: CASSEGQLSSYGYTF
j_gene: TRBJ2-1; d_gene: TRBD1; abundance: many; v_gene: TRBV7-8; CDR3nt: TGTGCCAGCAGCTTAGTTCTCAGGGGGAATGAGCAGTTCTTC; CDR3aa: CASSLVLRGNEQFF
j_gene: TRBJ1-2; d_gene: TRBD1; abundance: once; v_gene: TRBV20-1; CDR3nt: TGCAGTGCTTCAGGGGGGGTCTATGGCTACACCTTC; CDR3aa: CSASGGVYGYTF
j_gene: TRBJ1-1; d_gene: .; abundance: .; v_gene: TRBV27; CDR3nt: TGTGCCAGCAGTTTATCGGGTGGGCCGGGGAACACTGAAGCTTTCTTT; CDR3aa: CASSLSGGPGNTEAFF
j_gene: TRBJ1-2; d_gene: .; abundance: .; v_gene: TRBV7-8; CDR3nt: TGTGCCAGCAGCGGGGGGGAGAGGGGCTACACCTTC; CDR3aa: CASSGGERGYTF
j_gene: TRBJ2-5; d_gene: .; abundance: few; v_gene: TRBV5-6; CDR3nt: TGTGCCAGCAGCCCGGGTGACGGGACGGAGACCCAGTACTTC; CDR3aa: CASSPGDGTETQYF
j_gene: TRBJ2-7; d_gene: TRBD1; abundance: .; v_gene: TRBV7-9; CDR3nt: TGTGCCAGCAGCTGGGACAGGGGGTATCTTACCTACGAGCTGTACTTC; CDR3aa: CASSWDRGYLTYELYF
j_gene: TRBJ2-1; d_gene: .; abundance: .; v_gene: TRBV7-2; CDR3nt: TGTGCCAGCAGCTTTATGAGTGTCTCCTACAATGAGCAGTTCTTC; CDR3aa: CASSFMSVSYNEQFF
j_gene: TRBJ2-1; d_gene: TRBD1; abundance: once; v_gene: TRBV20-1; CDR3nt: TGCAGTGCTAGGGGGGACAGGGGATACCACAATGAGCAGTTCTTC; CDR3aa: CSARGDRGYHNEQFF
j_gene: TRBJ2-4; d_gene: TRBD1; abundance: many; v_gene: TRBV7-9; CDR3nt: TGTGCCAGCAGCTTAGACGGACAGGGGCCGGGCATTCAGTACTTC; CDR3aa: CASSLDGQGPGIQYF
j_gene: TRBJ2-1; d_gene: TRBD2; abundance: few; v_gene: TRBV7-8; CDR3nt: TGTGCCAGCAGCTTAGGACTAGCGGGGATATATGGAGGATTATACAATGAGCAGTTCTTC; CDR3aa: CASSLGLAGIYGGLYNEQFF
j_gene: TRBJ1-5; d_gene: .; abundance: .; v_gene: TRBV19; CDR3nt: TGTGCCAGTACCCCCCGTCCCAGGGTTCAGCCCCAGCATTTT; CDR3aa: CASTPRPRVQPQHF
j_gene: TRBJ2-2; d_gene: TRBD1; abundance: few; v_gene: TRBV6-1; CDR3nt: TGTGCCAGCAGTGAAGCTGGGGACAGAAACACCGGGGAGCTGTTTTTT; CDR3aa: CASSEAGDRNTGELFF
j_gene: TRBJ1-2; d_gene: TRBD1; abundance: few; v_gene: TRBV27; CDR3nt: TGTGCCAGCAGTTTTCACACAGGGGAGAGCTATGGCTACACCTTC; CDR3aa: CASSFHTGESYGYTF
j_gene: TRBJ1-3; d_gene: .; abundance: .; v_gene: TRBV20-1; CDR3nt: TGCAGTGCTAGTGCGGAAGGTCTACCCTCTGGAAACACCATATATTTT; CDR3aa: CSASAEGLPSGNTIYF
j_gene: TRBJ2-3; d_gene: TRBD2; abundance: many; v_gene: TRBV7-9; CDR3nt: TGTGCCAGCAGCTTAGGGCGGGACTATCCGAGGACTAGCACAGATACGCAGTATTTT; CDR3aa: CASSLGRDYPRTSTDTQYF
j_gene: TRBJ2-5; d_gene: .; abundance: few; v_gene: TRBV7-3; CDR3nt: TGTGCCAGCAGCTTACCGGGTCTAGCAGCGTTGTACCAAGAGACCCAGTACTTC; CDR3aa: CASSLPGLAALYQETQYF
j_gene: TRBJ2-5; d_gene: .; abundance: .; v_gene: TRBV6-6; CDR3nt: TGTGCCAGCAGTTATACTACCGGGCCTAAAGAGACCCAGTACTTC; CDR3aa: CASSYTTGPKETQYF
j_gene: TRBJ2-3; d_gene: .; abundance: few; v_gene: TRBV27; CDR3nt: TGTGCCATCGCAACTTCTCCGGGACCCACAGATACGCAGTATTTT; CDR3aa: CAIATSPGPTDTQYF
j_gene: TRBJ1-2; d_gene: TRBD1; abundance: .; v_gene: TRBV28; CDR3nt: TGTGCCAGCAGTATGACAGGGACTAACTATGGCTACACCTTC; CDR3aa: CASSMTGTNYGYTF
j_gene: TRBJ2-7; d_gene: .; abundance: .; v_gene: TRBV12-5; CDR3nt: TGTGCTAGTAGTTTGAAGGAGTGGCACGAGCAGTACTTC; CDR3aa: CASSLKEWHEQYF
j_gene: TRBJ2-1; d_gene: .; abundance: many; v_gene: TRBV7-6; CDR3nt: TGTGCCAGCAGCCCCTGGGAGAGCTCCTACAATGAGCAGTTCTTC; CDR3aa: CASSPWESSYNEQFF
j_gene: TRBJ2-1; d_gene: .; abundance: many; v_gene: TRBV7-6; CDR3nt: TGTGCCAGCAGCTTAGAAGTTGGGGGGAGCTCCTACAATGAGCAGTTCTTC; CDR3aa: CASSLEVGGSSYNEQFF
j_gene: TRBJ2-2; d_gene: .; abundance: .; v_gene: TRBV6-1; CDR3nt: TGTGCCAGCAGTGACCCCGGGCCGGAGCTGTTTTTT; CDR3aa: CASSDPGPELFF
j_gene: TRBJ2-7; d_gene: TRBD1; abundance: .; v_gene: TRBV5-1; CDR3nt: TGCGCCAGCAGCTTCGGACAGGGTTTGTTCGAGCAGTACTTC; CDR3aa: CASSFGQGLFEQYF
j_gene: TRBJ1-4; d_gene: TRBD1; abundance: .; v_gene: TRBV10-3; CDR3nt: TGTGCCATCAGTGAGTCGGGGGACAGGGGAAATGAAAAACTGTTTTTT; CDR3aa: CAISESGDRGNEKLFF
j_gene: TRBJ1-3; d_gene: .; abundance: few; v_gene: TRBV15; CDR3nt: TGTGCCACCAGCAGAGATTTCGGGAGCTCTGGAAACACCATATATTTT; CDR3aa: CATSRDFGSSGNTIYF
j_gene: TRBJ2-6; d_gene: .; abundance: few; v_gene: TRBV7-6; CDR3nt: TGTGCCAGCAGCTTAGCGCCAGGGGTGGGAGCTGGGGCCAACGTCCTGACTTTC; CDR3aa: CASSLAPGVGAGANVLTF
j_gene: TRBJ2-1; d_gene: TRBD2; abundance: few; v_gene: TRBV20-1; CDR3nt: TGCAGTGCTAGGTCCCGGGACTACCCTTACAATGAGCAGTTCTTC; CDR3aa: CSARSRDYPYNEQFF
j_gene: TRBJ1-1; d_gene: TRBD1; abundance: .; v_gene: TRBV4-3; CDR3nt: TGCGCCAGCAGCCAAGCCCCTTATTCCCTTACAGGGGGTGGGATGAACAGTGAAGCTTTCTTT; CDR3aa: CASSQAPYSLTGGGMNSEAFF
j_gene: TRBJ2-1; d_gene: TRBD1; abundance: .; v_gene: TRBV19; CDR3nt: TGTGCCAGTAGTACCTCCGGGACAGTCCCCTACAATGAGCAGTTCTTC; CDR3aa: CASSTSGTVPYNEQFF
j_gene: TRBJ2-7; d_gene: TRBD1; abundance: .; v_gene: TRBV10-1; CDR3nt: TGCGCCAGCAGTGAGTATAGGACAGGGCCGTACGAGCAGTACTTC; CDR3aa: CASSEYRTGPYEQYF
j_gene: TRBJ1-5; d_gene: .; abundance: .; v_gene: TRBV7-9; CDR3nt: TGTGCCAGCAGCGGGGGTGGTGGACGAGTTCAGCCCCAGCATTTT; CDR3aa: CASSGGGGRVQPQHF
j_gene: TRBJ2-7; d_gene: .; abundance: .; v_gene: TRBV27; CDR3nt: TGTGCCAGCAGTCCACTATCGGTCCCGAGGGAGCAGTACTTC; CDR3aa: CASSPLSVPREQYF
j_gene: TRBJ1-5; d_gene: .; abundance: few; v_gene: TRBV7-9; CDR3nt: TGTGCCAGCAGCTGGGCCGTTAATCAGCCCCAGCATTTT; CDR3aa: CASSWAVNQPQHF
j_gene: TRBJ2-2; d_gene: .; abundance: .; v_gene: TRBV27; CDR3nt: TGTGCCAGCAGTTGGGCGCTAAGTGCCGGGGAGCTGTTTTTT; CDR3aa: CASSWALSAGELFF
j_gene: TRBJ2-7; d_gene: TRBD2; abundance: few; v_gene: TRBV27; CDR3nt: TGTGCCAGCAGTTTCGTTCCTAGCGGGGACCTCTACGAGCAGTACTTC; CDR3aa: CASSFVPSGDLYEQYF
j_gene: TRBJ2-5; d_gene: .; abundance: few; v_gene: TRBV11-1; CDR3nt: TGTGCCACCCGACAGATACAAGAGACCCAGTACTTC; CDR3aa: CATRQIQETQYF
j_gene: TRBJ2-2; d_gene: .; abundance: .; v_gene: TRBV6-2/TRBV6-3; CDR3nt: TGTGCCAGCAGTCAACCGGGACCGGGTGAGCTGTTTTTT; CDR3aa: CASSQPGPGELFF